The sample holds many counts of the clone carrying this T cell receptor beta chain. What it binds is not known. The germline gives CDR1 MDHEN, CDR2 SYDVKM. V was cut by 1 base and J by 2 bases, with 19 bases left in between. The length of the CDR3 is 18 residues. Documented time point: newly diagnosed GD, antithyroid drugs for less than 3 months. PBMC RNA was the source of the TCR library. Diagnosing Graves' disease relied on the American Thyroid Association guidelines. A blood draw put approximately 9 milliliters of peripheral blood into EDTA tubes. The data stem from a study of regulatory T cells in long-lasting Graves disease. Study-level points and caveats: In persistent patients, shared public clonotypes (under 3,000) outnumbered those in new patients (about 970).

The authors built TCR beta libraries using iRepertoire HTBI primers and Arm-PCR of CDR3 regions. Each CDR3 protein is one row after TCRdb ran MiXCR on the multiplex PCR reads. The profile shows around 420,000 distinct CDR3 sequences, around a sixth of them singletons. V is TRBV28 and J is TRBJ2-3, with no clear D. Sample: peripheral blood mononuclear cells (PBMCs), taken at new diagnosis, from a patient treated with antithyroid drugs. The origin of this receptor is a female donor with Graves disease. CDR3 DNA: TGTGCCAGCAGTTTATTCAGTTGGACCCTCCCTTTCACAGATACGCAGTATTTT. Translating gives CASSLFSWTLPFTDTQYF.